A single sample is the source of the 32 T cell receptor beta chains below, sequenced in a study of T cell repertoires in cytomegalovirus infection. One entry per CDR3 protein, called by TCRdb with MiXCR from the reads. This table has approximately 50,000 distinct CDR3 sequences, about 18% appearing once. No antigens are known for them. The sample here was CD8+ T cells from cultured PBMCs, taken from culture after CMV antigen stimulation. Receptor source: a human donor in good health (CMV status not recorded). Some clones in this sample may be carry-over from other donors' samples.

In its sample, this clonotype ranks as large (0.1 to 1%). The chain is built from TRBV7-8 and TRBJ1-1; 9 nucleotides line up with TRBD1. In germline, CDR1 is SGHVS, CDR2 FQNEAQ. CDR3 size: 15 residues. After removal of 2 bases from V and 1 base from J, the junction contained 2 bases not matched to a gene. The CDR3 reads CASSLPGQGNTEAFF. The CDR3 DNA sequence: TGTGCCAGCAGCTTACCGGGACAGGGGAACACTGAAGCTTTCTTT.

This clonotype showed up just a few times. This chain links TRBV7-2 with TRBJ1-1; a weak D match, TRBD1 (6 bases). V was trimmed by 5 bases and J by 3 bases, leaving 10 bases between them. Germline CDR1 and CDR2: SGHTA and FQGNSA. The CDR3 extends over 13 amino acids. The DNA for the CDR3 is TGTGCCAGCAGCAACGAGGGGGACACTGAAGCTTTCTTT. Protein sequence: CASSNEGDTEAFF. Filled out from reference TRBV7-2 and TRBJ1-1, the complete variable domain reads GAGVSQSPSNKVTEKGKDVELRCDPISGHTALYWYRQSLGQGLEFLIYFQGNSAPDKSGLPSDRFSAERTGGSVSTLTIQRTQQEDSAVYLCASSNEGDTEAFFGQGTRLTVV.

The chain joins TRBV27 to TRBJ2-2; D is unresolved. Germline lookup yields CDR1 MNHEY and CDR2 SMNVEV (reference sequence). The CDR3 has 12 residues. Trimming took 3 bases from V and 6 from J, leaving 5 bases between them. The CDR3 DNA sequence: TGTGCCAGCAGTTTTCGGTCCGGGGAGCTGTTTTTT. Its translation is CASSFRSGELFF.

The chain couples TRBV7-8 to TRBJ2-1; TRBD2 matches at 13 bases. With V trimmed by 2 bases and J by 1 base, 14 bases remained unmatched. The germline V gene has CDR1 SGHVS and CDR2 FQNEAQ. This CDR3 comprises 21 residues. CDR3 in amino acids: CASSLRPLAGGPNPSYNEQFF. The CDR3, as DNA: TGTGCCAGCAGCTTACGTCCACTAGCGGGGGGGCCGAATCCTTCCTACAATGAGCAGTTCTTC.

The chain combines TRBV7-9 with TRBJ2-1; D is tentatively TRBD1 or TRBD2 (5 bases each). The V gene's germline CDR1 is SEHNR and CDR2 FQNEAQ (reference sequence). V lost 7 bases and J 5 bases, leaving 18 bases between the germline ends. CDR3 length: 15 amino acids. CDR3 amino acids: CASTKGVRVDNEQFF. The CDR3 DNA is TGTGCCAGCACCAAAGGGGTGCGGGTTGACAATGAGCAGTTCTTC.

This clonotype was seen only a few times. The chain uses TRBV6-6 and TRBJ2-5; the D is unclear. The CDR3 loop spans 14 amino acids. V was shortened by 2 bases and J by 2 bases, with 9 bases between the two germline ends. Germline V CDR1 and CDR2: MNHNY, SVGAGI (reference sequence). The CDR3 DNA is TGTGCCAGCAGTTACCAGATAGTACAAGAGACCCAGTACTTC. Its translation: CASSYQIVQETQYF.

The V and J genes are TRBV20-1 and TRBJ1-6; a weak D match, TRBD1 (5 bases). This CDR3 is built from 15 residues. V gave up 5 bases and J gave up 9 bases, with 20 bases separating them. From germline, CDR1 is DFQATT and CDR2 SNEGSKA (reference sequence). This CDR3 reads CSALYRGSGGSPLHF. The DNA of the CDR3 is TGCAGTGCTTTGTATAGAGGATCCGGGGGTTCACCCCTCCACTTT.

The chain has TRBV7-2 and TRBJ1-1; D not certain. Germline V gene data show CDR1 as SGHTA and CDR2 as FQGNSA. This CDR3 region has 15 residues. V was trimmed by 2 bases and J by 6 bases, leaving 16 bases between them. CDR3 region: CASSLIDWERAEAFF. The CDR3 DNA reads TGTGCCAGCAGCTTAATTGACTGGGAACGGGCTGAAGCTTTCTTT.

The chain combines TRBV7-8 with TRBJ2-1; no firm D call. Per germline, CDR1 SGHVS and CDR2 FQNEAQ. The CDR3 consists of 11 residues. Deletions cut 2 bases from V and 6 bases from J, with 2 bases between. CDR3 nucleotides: TGTGCCAGCAGCTTATCCAATGAGCAGTTCTTC. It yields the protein CASSLSNEQFF.

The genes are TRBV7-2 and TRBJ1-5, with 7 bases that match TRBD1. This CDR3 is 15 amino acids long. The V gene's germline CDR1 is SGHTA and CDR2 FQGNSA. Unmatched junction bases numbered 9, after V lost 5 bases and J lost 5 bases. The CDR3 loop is CASSKLDRPDQPQHF. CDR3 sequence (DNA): TGTGCCAGCAGCAAACTGGACAGGCCGGATCAGCCCCAGCATTTT.

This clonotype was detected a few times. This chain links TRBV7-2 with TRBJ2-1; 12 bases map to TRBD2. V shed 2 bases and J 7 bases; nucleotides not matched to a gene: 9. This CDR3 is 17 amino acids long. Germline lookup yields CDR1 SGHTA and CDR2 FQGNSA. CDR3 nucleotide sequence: TGTGCCAGCAGCTTACATACGACTAGCGGGAGAGGGAATGAGCAGTTCTTC. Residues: CASSLHTTSGRGNEQFF.

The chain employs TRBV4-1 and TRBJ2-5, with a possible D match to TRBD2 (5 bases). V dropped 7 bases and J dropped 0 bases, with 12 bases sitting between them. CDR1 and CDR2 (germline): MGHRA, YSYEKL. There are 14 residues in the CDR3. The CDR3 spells CASTGIGNQETQYF. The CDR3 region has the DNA TGCGCCAGCACCGGGATTGGGAACCAAGAGACCCAGTACTTC.

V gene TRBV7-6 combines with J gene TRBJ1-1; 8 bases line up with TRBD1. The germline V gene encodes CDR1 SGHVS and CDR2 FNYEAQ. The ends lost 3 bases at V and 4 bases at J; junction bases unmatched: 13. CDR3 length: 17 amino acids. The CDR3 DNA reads TGTGCCAGCAGCTTGGACCCGGGACAGGCGGTTTCCACTGAAGCTTTCTTT. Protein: CASSLDPGQAVSTEAFF.

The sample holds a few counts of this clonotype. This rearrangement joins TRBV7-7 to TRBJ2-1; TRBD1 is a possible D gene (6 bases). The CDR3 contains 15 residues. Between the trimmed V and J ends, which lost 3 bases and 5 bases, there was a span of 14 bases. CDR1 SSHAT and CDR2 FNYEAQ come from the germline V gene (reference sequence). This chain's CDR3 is CASSLGHPLNNEQFF. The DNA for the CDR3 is TGTGCCAGCAGCTTGGGACACCCTCTGAACAATGAGCAGTTCTTC.

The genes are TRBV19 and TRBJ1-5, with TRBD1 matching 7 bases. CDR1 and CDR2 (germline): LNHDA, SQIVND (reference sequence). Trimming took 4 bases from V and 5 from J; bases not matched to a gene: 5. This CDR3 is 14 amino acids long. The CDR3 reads CASSTGQLDQPQHF. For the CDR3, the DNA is TGTGCCAGTAGTACGGGACAGTTGGATCAGCCCCAGCATTTT.

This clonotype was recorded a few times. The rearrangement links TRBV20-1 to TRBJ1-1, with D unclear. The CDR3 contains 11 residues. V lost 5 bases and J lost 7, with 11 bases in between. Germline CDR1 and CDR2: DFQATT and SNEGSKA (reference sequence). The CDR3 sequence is CSASPGYEAFF. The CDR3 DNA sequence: TGCAGTGCTTCTCCGGGATATGAAGCTTTCTTT.

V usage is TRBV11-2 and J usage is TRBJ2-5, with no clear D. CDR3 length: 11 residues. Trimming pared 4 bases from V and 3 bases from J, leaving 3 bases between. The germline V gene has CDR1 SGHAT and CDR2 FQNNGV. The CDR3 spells CASSSEETQYF. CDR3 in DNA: TGTGCCAGCAGCTCGGAAGAGACCCAGTACTTC.

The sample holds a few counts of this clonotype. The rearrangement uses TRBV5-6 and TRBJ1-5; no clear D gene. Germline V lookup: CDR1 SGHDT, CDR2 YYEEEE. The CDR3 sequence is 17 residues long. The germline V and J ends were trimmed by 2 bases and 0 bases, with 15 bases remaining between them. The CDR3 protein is CASSLGPGTYSNQPQHF. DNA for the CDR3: TGTGCCAGCAGCTTAGGCCCAGGAACATATAGCAATCAGCCCCAGCATTTT.

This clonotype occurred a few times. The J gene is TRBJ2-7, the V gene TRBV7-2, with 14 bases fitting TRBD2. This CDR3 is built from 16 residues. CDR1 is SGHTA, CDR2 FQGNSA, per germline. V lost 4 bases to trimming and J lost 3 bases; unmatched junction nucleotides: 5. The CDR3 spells CASSYPGLAGDYEQYF. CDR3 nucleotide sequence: TGTGCCAGCAGCTATCCGGGACTAGCGGGAGACTACGAGCAGTACTTC.

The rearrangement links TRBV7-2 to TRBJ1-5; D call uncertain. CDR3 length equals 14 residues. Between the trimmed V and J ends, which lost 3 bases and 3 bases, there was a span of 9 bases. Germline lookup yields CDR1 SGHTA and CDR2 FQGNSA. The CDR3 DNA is TGTGCCAGCAGCTTTAATGGTCCCAATCAGCCCCAGCATTTT. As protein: CASSFNGPNQPQHF.

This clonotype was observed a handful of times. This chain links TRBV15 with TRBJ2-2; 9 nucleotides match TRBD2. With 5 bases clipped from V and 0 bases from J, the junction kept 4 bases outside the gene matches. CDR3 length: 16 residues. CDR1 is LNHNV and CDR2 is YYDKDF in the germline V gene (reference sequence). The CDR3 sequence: CATSFRTSANTGELFF. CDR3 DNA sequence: TGTGCCACCAGCTTCCGGACTAGCGCGAACACCGGGGAGCTGTTTTTT.

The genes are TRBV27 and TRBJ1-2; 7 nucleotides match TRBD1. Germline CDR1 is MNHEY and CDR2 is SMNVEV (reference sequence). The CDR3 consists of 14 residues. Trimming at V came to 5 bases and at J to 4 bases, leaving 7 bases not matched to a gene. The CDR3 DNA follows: TGTGCCAGCAGTCCTTTAGGGGGCAGCTATGGCTACACCTTC. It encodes CASSPLGGSYGYTF.

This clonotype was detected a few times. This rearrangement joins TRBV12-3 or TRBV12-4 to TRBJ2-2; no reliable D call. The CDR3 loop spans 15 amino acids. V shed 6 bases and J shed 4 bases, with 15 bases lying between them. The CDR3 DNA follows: TGTGCCAGCAGCCATATTAGTGCGATCACCGGGGAGCTGTTTTTT. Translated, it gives CASSHISAITGELFF.

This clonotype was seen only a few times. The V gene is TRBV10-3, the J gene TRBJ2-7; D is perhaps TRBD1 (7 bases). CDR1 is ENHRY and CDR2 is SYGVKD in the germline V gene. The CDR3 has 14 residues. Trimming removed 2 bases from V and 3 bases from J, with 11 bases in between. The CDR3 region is CAISEGGTDYEQYF. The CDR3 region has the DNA TGTGCCATCAGTGAGGGGGGGACAGACTACGAGCAGTACTTC.

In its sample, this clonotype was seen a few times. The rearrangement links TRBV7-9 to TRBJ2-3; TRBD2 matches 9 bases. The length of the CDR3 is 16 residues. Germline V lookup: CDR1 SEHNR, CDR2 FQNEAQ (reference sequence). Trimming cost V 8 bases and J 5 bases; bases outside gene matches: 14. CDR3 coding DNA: TGTGCCAGCTACGAAGAAGAGCGGGAGGAGGTAGATACGCAGTATTTT. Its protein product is CASYEEEREEVDTQYF. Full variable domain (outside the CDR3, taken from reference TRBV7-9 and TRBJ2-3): DTGVSQNPRHKITKRGQNVTFRCDPISEHNRLYWYRQTLGQGPEFLTYFQNEAQLEKSRLLSDRFSAERPKGSFSTLEIQRTEQGDSAMYLCASYEEEREEVDTQYFGPGTRLTVL.

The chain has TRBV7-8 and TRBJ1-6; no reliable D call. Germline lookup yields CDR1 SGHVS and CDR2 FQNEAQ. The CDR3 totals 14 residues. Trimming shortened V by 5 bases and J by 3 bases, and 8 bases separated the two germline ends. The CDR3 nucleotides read TGTGCCAGCAGCCTGGCCATCTATAATTCACCCCTCCACTTT. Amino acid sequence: CASSLAIYNSPLHF.

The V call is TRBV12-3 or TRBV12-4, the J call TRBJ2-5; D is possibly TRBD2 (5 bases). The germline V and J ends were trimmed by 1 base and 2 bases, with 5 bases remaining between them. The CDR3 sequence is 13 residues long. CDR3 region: CASSLGLQETQYF. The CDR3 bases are TGTGCCAGCAGTTTAGGACTACAAGAGACCCAGTACTTC.

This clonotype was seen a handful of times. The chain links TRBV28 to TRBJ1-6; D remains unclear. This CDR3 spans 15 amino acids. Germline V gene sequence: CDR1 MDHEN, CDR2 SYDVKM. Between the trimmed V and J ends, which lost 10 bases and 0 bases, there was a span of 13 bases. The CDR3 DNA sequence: TGTGCCATTCTTGACTCGAGCTCCTATAATTCACCCCTCCACTTT. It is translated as CAILDSSSYNSPLHF.

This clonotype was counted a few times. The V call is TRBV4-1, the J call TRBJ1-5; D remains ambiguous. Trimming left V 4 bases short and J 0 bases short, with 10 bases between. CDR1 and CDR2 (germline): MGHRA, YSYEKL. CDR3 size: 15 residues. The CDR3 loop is CASSRLGNSNQPQHF. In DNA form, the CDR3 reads TGCGCCAGCAGCCGTTTAGGGAATAGCAATCAGCCCCAGCATTTT.

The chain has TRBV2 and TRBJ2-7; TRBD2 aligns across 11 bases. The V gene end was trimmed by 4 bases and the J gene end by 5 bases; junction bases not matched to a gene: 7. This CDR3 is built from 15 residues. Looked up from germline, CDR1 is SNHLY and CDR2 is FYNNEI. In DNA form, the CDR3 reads TGTGCCAGCAGTGTTGGGACTAGCGGTACCCACGAGCAGTACTTC. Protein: CASSVGTSGTHEQYF.

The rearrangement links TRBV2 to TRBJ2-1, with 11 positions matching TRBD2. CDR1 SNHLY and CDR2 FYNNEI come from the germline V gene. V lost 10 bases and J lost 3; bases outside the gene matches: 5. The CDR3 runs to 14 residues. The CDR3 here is CATTGLAVYNEQFF. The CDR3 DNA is TGTGCCACGACGGGACTAGCGGTCTACAATGAGCAGTTCTTC. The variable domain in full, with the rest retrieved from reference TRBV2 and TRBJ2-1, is EPEVTQTPSHQVTQMGQEVILRCVPISNHLYFYWYRQILGQKVEFLVSFYNNEISEKSEIFDDQFSVERPDGSNFTLKIRSTKLEDSAMYFCATTGLAVYNEQFFGPGTRLTVL.

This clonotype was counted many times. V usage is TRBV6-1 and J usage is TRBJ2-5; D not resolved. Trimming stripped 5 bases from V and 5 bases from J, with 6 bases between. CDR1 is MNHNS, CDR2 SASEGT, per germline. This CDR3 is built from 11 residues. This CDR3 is CASSFGETQYF. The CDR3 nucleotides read TGTGCCAGCAGTTTCGGGGAGACCCAGTACTTC.